One and the same sample provided the 23 T cell receptor beta chains below, sequenced in a study of T cell repertoires in cytomegalovirus infection. TCRdb reanalysed the reads using MiXCR and keeps one entry per CDR3 protein. The top ten clones hold around 17% of a sample with about 140,000 distinct CDR3 sequences, about 6.5% of them seen once. The sequencing sample was made of PBMCs. The receptor source for this set is a human donor in good health (CMV status not recorded). Some clones in this sample may be carry-over from other donors' samples.

The chain recombines TRBV5-1 with TRBJ2-1, with no clear D. Per the germline V gene, CDR1 is SGHRS and CDR2 is YFSETQ. The V gene lost 0 bases and the J gene lost 0 bases, with 10 bases spanning the gap. CDR3 size: 16 residues. CDR3 amino acids: CASSLEQQSSYNEQFF. The DNA of the CDR3 is TGCGCCAGCAGCTTGGAGCAGCAGAGCTCCTACAATGAGCAGTTCTTC.

The table lists this clonotype with a few counts. The genes are TRBV6-5 and TRBJ2-5, with D maybe TRBD2 (5 bases). V lost 3 bases and J 5 bases, leaving 16 bases between the germline ends. Germline V gene data show CDR1 as MNHEY and CDR2 as SVGAGI. This CDR3 has 15 residues. CDR3 region: CASSYTGSFGETQYF. CDR3 sequence (DNA): TGTGCCAGCAGTTATACGGGGAGCTTTGGGGAGACCCAGTACTTC.

This clonotype was seen a handful of times. The V call is TRBV7-9, the J call TRBJ1-1; 9 positions agree with TRBD1. The CDR3 is 16 residues long. The junction had 16 bases not matched to a gene; V was cut back by 8 bases and J by 6 bases. Looked up from germline, CDR1 is SEHNR and CDR2 is FQNEAQ (reference sequence). CDR3 amino acids: CASGGVRTGEASEAFF. For the CDR3, the DNA is TGTGCCAGCGGAGGAGTTAGGACAGGGGAAGCTTCTGAAGCTTTCTTT.

There are many counts of this clonotype. This chain connects TRBV3-1 to TRBJ2-4; the match to TRBD2 covers 11 bases. CDR1 is LGHDT, CDR2 YNNKEL, per germline (reference sequence). CDR3 size: 19 residues. Unmatched junction bases numbered 8, after V lost 1 base and J lost 0 bases. The CDR3 bases are TGTGCCAGCAGCCAAGTACTAGCGGGGGTCGACCGAGCCAAAAACATTCAGTACTTC. Residues: CASSQVLAGVDRAKNIQYF.

This clonotype occurred many times. The V gene is TRBV20-1, the J gene TRBJ2-5, with D maybe TRBD1 (5 bases). This CDR3 has 15 residues. CDR1 is DFQATT and CDR2 is SNEGSKA in the germline V gene (reference sequence). The V end was cut by 4 bases, the J end by 2 bases, with 17 bases between. CDR3 bases: TGCAGTGCTACTGTCGACAGCGAAACTCAAGAGACCCAGTACTTC. It codes for CSATVDSETQETQYF.

This clonotype was counted ten times or more. V and J are TRBV20-1 and TRBJ2-3, with D uncertain. V was trimmed by 7 bases and J by 4 bases, leaving 9 bases between them. This CDR3 spans 11 amino acids. The germline V gene encodes CDR1 DFQATT and CDR2 SNEGSKA (reference sequence). The DNA of the CDR3 is TGCAGTGGGCGTAGGGCAGATACGCAGTATTTT. Translating gives CSGRRADTQYF.

This clonotype was recorded at least ten times. This chain joins TRBV2 and TRBJ1-4; 8 positions match TRBD1. V lost 7 bases to trimming and J lost 6 bases; unmatched junction nucleotides: 7. Looked up from germline, CDR1 is SNHLY and CDR2 is FYNNEI. CDR3 length: 14 amino acids. CDR3 sequence: CASTDGQGDEKLFF. The CDR3 DNA is TGTGCCAGCACTGACGGACAGGGTGATGAAAAACTGTTTTTT. The full variable domain, completed using reference TRBV2 and TRBJ1-4, is EPEVTQTPSHQVTQMGQEVILRCVPISNHLYFYWYRQILGQKVEFLVSFYNNEISEKSEIFDDQFSVERPDGSNFTLKIRSTKLEDSAMYFCASTDGQGDEKLFFGSGTQLSVL.

By frequency in the sample, this clonotype is medium-sized. The chain combines TRBV7-2 with TRBJ1-3; no reliable D call. Trimming left V 5 bases short and J 4 bases short, with 12 bases between. CDR3 length: 14 residues. Germline assignment: CDR1 SGHTA and CDR2 FQGNSA. Here the CDR3 DNA reads TGTGCCAGCAGCCTCATGGGCGGGGGAAACACCATATATTTT. Protein product: CASSLMGGGNTIYF.

This clonotype came up a few times. The chain carries TRBV13 and TRBJ2-5; 8 positions match TRBD1. The CDR3 totals 14 residues. Germline V lookup: CDR1 PRHDT, CDR2 FYEKMQ (reference sequence). J was trimmed by 2 bases and V by 5 bases; bases with no gene match: 4. The CDR3 spells CASSQGTGQETQYF. The CDR3, as DNA: TGTGCCAGCAGCCAAGGGACAGGTCAAGAGACCCAGTACTTC.

The sample holds a few counts of this clonotype. The rearrangement uses TRBV5-1 and TRBJ1-6, with 7 bases matching TRBD1. Germline lookup yields CDR1 SGHRS and CDR2 YFSETQ. Germline trimming cut 4 bases from V and 6 bases from J; bases unmatched to any gene: 10. The CDR3 is made up of 16 amino acids. The CDR3 DNA sequence: TGCGCCAGCAGCCTGACAGGGCCTGACGTTAATTCACCCCTCCACTTT. Translated: CASSLTGPDVNSPLHF.

The chain joins TRBV4-2 to TRBJ1-6; unclear D gene. V was shortened by 0 bases and J by 9 bases, with 12 bases between the two germline ends. CDR3 length: 15 amino acids. Per the germline V gene, CDR1 is LGHNA and CDR2 is YNFKEQ. CDR3 sequence (DNA): TGTGCCAGCAGCCAAGAGCCGGGTCTAAGTTCACCCCTCCACTTT. It specifies CASSQEPGLSSPLHF.

This clonotype was seen a few times. The rearrangement joins TRBV28 to TRBJ1-2; 9 bases agree with TRBD1. V was pared by 4 bases and J by 5 bases, with 11 bases of the junction left unmatched. Germline V gene data show CDR1 as MDHEN and CDR2 as SYDVKM. This CDR3 comprises 16 residues. In nucleotides, the CDR3 is TGTGCCAGCAGTTCCCCTCGGGACAGGGAGAAATATGGCTACACCTTC. Amino acid sequence: CASSSPRDREKYGYTF.

The genes are TRBV14 and TRBJ2-2; no clear D gene. With 2 bases removed from V and 4 bases from J, the gap between germline ends came to 5 bases. This CDR3 contains 13 residues. Germline V gene data show CDR1 as SGHDN and CDR2 as FVKESK. CDR3 protein: CASSQLFTGELFF. The CDR3 DNA reads as TGTGCCAGCAGCCAACTCTTCACCGGGGAGCTGTTTTTT.

In the case of this clonotype: One end of the junction is discordant with germline, which a read error may explain. The V gene is TRBV6-1, the J gene TRBJ1-2; D gene ambiguous. The CDR3 consists of 14 residues. In germline, CDR1 is MNHNS, CDR2 SASEGT. Written as DNA, the CDR3 is TGTACCAGCAGTGAAGCAAGCAGAATCTATGGCTACACCTTC. It codes for CTSSEASRIYGYTF.

The CDR3 spells CASSQVHRGEAFF. As DNA, the CDR3 is TGTGCCAGCAGCCAAGTCCACAGGGGTGAAGCTTTCTTT. This chain connects TRBV14 to TRBJ1-1, with 7 bases lining up with TRBD1. The CDR3 has 13 residues. Trimming at V came to 1 base and at J to 7 bases, leaving 3 bases not matched to a gene. CDR1 is SGHDN, CDR2 FVKESK, per germline. The complete variable domain, with remaining parts taken from reference TRBV14 and TRBJ1-1, reads EAGVTQFPSHSVIEKGQTVTLRCDPISGHDNLYWYRRVMGKEIKFLLHFVKESKQDESGMPNNRFLAERTGGTYSTLKVQPAELEDSGVYFCASSQVHRGEAFFGQGTRLTVV.

This clonotype was observed at least ten times. This chain uses TRBV12-3 or TRBV12-4 with TRBJ2-2; D possibly corresponds to TRBD1 (6 bases). V was pared by 1 base and J by 4 bases, with 16 bases between. CDR3 length: 17 amino acids. In nucleotides, the CDR3 is TGTGCCAGCAGTTTAGTCGGGTGGGGGCAGCGCACCGGGGAGCTGTTTTTT. Translated, it gives CASSLVGWGQRTGELFF.

This clonotype has a count of ten or more. The chain joins TRBV11-2 to TRBJ1-1; D not resolved. Trimming removed 1 base at V and 6 bases at J, with 6 bases between. The germline V gene encodes CDR1 SGHAT and CDR2 FQNNGV. This CDR3 comprises 12 residues. The DNA for the CDR3 is TGTGCCAGCAGCTTAGGATTCGCTGAAGCTTTCTTT. The encoded protein is CASSLGFAEAFF.

The sample holds many counts of this clonotype. The V and J genes are TRBV6-6 and TRBJ2-5; D is undetermined. Germline values: CDR1 MNHNY, CDR2 SVGAGI (reference sequence). The CDR3 contains 14 residues. V was cut by 6 bases and J by 5 bases, with 16 bases left in between. CDR3 DNA sequence: TGTGCCAGCAGAGATTGGGGTATTGCCGAGACCCAGTACTTC. Translated, it gives CASRDWGIAETQYF.

This clonotype was recorded many times. The genes are TRBV7-9 and TRBJ2-1; TRBD1 matches 8 bases. The CDR3 extends over 15 amino acids. The ends lost 4 bases at V and 3 bases at J; junction bases unmatched: 5. CDR1 SEHNR and CDR2 FQNEAQ come from the germline V gene (reference sequence). For the CDR3, the DNA is TGTGCCAGCAGCTCGGACAGGGCTAACTACAATGAGCAGTTCTTC. The encoded protein is CASSSDRANYNEQFF.

This clonotype was counted at least ten times. V and J are TRBV12-3 or TRBV12-4 and TRBJ1-2; 11 bases are a match to TRBD1. The CDR3 runs to 14 residues. The V gene end was trimmed by 6 bases and the J gene end by 5 bases; junction bases not matched to a gene: 5. The CDR3 DNA reads TGTGCCAGCAGCCGGACAGGGGGCGGGTATGGCTACACCTTC. Residues: CASSRTGGGYGYTF.

This clonotype appeared many times. The V call is TRBV7-2, the J call TRBJ1-2, with TRBD1 matching 8 bases. V dropped 4 bases and J dropped 7; count of bases not matched to a gene: 11. Germline V gene lookup returns CDR1 SGHTA and CDR2 FQGNSA. CDR3 length: 15 residues. Here the CDR3 DNA reads TGTGCCAGCAGCTCCGGGGGCCAGGGGGCTGGTGGCTACACCTTC. Translation: CASSSGGQGAGGYTF.

This clonotype came up many times. The chain is built from TRBV28 and TRBJ1-2, with 12 bases aligning to TRBD1. J gave up 6 bases and V 5 bases, and 7 bases lay outside the gene matches. The CDR3 length is 15 residues. Germline CDR1 is MDHEN and CDR2 is SYDVKM. This chain's CDR3 is CASSPGTGGINGYTF. As DNA, the CDR3 is TGTGCCAGCAGTCCCGGGACAGGGGGCATTAATGGCTACACCTTC.

This clonotype was counted many times. The J gene is TRBJ1-4, the V gene TRBV28; no clear D gene. The germline V gene has CDR1 MDHEN and CDR2 SYDVKM. The CDR3 has 13 amino acids. V dropped 6 bases and J dropped 0 bases, with 5 bases sitting between them. The CDR3, as DNA: TGTGCCAGCAGGGGTACAACTAATGAAAAACTGTTTTTT. Protein product: CASRGTTNEKLFF.